A selection of T cell receptor beta chains follows, all from one sample in a study of blood T cells in healthy people across ages. TCRdb re-called the 5' RACE reads with MiXCR, one entry per CDR3 protein. The data show fewer than 2 million distinct CDR3 sequences, 30% to 40% seen once. Input material: blood. The receptors were gathered from a human donor in good health. Each CDR3 is given with its conserved first and last residue. Part of the rows lack a size; the others show once, few, many or a class for expanded clones.

j_call cdr3_length clone_size v_call cdr3_aa
TRBJ1-2 12 NA TRBV7-9 CASSLVLPGSTF
TRBJ2-5 12 many TRBV9 CASSVGAETQYF
TRBJ2-2 16 once TRBV7-3 CASSLGPSDNTGELFF
TRBJ1-5 13 NA TRBV20-1 CSATGTANHPQHF
TRBJ2-5 15 few TRBV7-9 CASSYGSGSSETQYF
NA 15 NA TRBV25-1 CASSEEWTGRSEQYF
TRBJ1-2 19 once TRBV6-5 CASSYLITRAGQGHYGYTF
TRBJ2-1 13 many TRBV29-1 CSAQGQSSNEQFF
TRBJ1-5 14 NA TRBV20-1 CSALRQGLQETQHF
TRBJ2-1 13 many TRBV12-3/TRBV12-4 CASSLRQGYEQFF
TRBJ2-5 13 few TRBV20-1 CSAPPEQGKTQYF
TRBJ2-2 16 NA TRBV29-1 CSVMQGAHGGTGELFF
TRBJ1-3 13 NA TRBV4-1 CASSRGIGNTIYF
TRBJ1-5 15 NA TRBV15 CATSRGGTDNQPQHF
TRBJ1-2 13 few TRBV27 CASSPHPNYGYTF
TRBJ1-4 15 NA TRBV12-3/TRBV12-4 CASSPRHGHGEKLFF
TRBJ1-1 16 NA TRBV21-1 CASSKSLKVKNTEAFF
TRBJ2-3 14 few TRBV20-1 CSAKASGSTDTQYF
TRBJ2-1 15 NA TRBV9 CASSVQGRSYNEQFF
TRBJ2-7 13 NA TRBV7-3 CASSLMMGAEQYF
TRBJ1-2 13 NA TRBV29-1 CSVSKTGAYGYTF
TRBJ1-1 14 NA TRBV6-5 CASSRARQGSRAFF
TRBJ1-2 15 NA TRBV29-1 CSVEGVREANYDYTF
TRBJ1-1 15 NA TRBV12-3/TRBV12-4 CASSGTPAGNTEAFF
TRBJ2-5 12 NA TRBV29-1 CSVYMSQETQYF
TRBJ2-7 15 few TRBV20-1 CSAEGGTGGLYEQYF
TRBJ2-1 14 NA TRBV4-3 CASSQVDPDNEQFF
TRBJ2-7 17 NA TRBV20-1 CSARPWASGRQSYEQYF
NA 18 few TRBV4-1 CASSQDNIRGQVRYEQYF
TRBJ1-2 11 NA TRBV28 CATQRGDGYTF
TRBJ2-7 18 NA TRBV3-1 CASSQEGLAGGLPREQYF
TRBJ2-6 17 few TRBV29-1 CSVDDWGFPSGANVLTF
TRBJ2-1 15 NA TRBV5-4 CASSAGTRLFDEQFF
TRBJ1-1 15 NA TRBV12-3/TRBV12-4 CASSPGTGRATEAFF
TRBJ2-1 11 NA TRBV5-1 CASSAGAEQFF
TRBJ1-1 13 few TRBV6-5 CASSYLGYTEAFF
TRBJ2-4 14 once TRBV5-1 CASSWGSGGNIQYF
TRBJ2-5 16 few TRBV4-3 CASSQTTSGGAETQYF
TRBJ2-3 17 NA TRBV9 CASSTSGVLSSTDTQYF
TRBJ1-4 15 few TRBV5-1 CASSPGAGVNEKLFF
TRBJ1-1 15 NA TRBV4-1 CASSQVTTWDTEAFF